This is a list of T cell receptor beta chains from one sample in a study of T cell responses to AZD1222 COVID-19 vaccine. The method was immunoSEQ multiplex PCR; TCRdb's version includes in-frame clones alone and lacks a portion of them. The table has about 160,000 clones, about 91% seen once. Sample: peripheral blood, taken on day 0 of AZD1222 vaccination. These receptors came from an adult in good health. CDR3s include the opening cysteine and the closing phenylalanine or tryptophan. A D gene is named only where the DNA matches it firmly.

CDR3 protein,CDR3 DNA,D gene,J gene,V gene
CASSSRGDTEAFF,TGTGCCAGCAGTTCCAGGGGCGACACTGAAGCTTTCTTT,.,TRBJ1-1,TRBV6-5
CASSPSSGANVLTF,TGCGCCAGCAGCCCCTCTTCTGGGGCCAACGTCCTGACTTTC,.,TRBJ2-6,TRBV5-1
CASSLESGVGSPLHF,TGTGCCAGCAGCTTAGAATCAGGGGTTGGATCACCCCTCCACTTT,.,TRBJ1-6,TRBV7-2
CASAPRRTGELFF,TGTGCCAGCGCACCGCGAAGGACCGGGGAGCTGTTTTTT,.,TRBJ2-2,TRBV28
CAWSVRGGNNEQFF,TGTGCCTGGAGTGTACGAGGGGGGAACAATGAGCAGTTCTTC,.,TRBJ2-1,TRBV30
CASSPRSGRGFEQYF,TGCGCCAGCAGCCCAAGAAGCGGGAGAGGCTTCGAGCAGTACTTC,TRBD2,TRBJ2-7,TRBV5-1
CASSTSGQVIETQYF,TGTGCCAGCTCGACCTCGGGACAGGTTATAGAGACCCAGTACTTC,TRBD1,TRBJ2-5,TRBV9
CASSLRDSLWETQYF,TGTGCCAGTAGTCTTCGGGACAGCTTATGGGAGACCCAGTACTTC,TRBD1,TRBJ2-5,TRBV19
CASSEVDRLNEQFF,TGTGCCAGCAGTGAGGTCGACAGGCTCAATGAGCAGTTCTTC,.,TRBJ2-1,TRBV25-1
CASLTAYMNTEAFF,TGTGCCAGCCTCACAGCTTACATGAACACTGAAGCTTTCTTT,.,TRBJ1-1,TRBV28
CASSYGWAAGTEAFF,TGTGCCAGCAGTTACGGGTGGGCGGCGGGCACTGAAGCTTTCTTT,.,TRBJ1-1,TRBV6-5
CSLNLNYNEQFF,TGCAGCCTCAACCTAAACTACAATGAGCAGTTCTTC,.,TRBJ2-1,TRBV29-1
CASSLTGQSSYNEQFF,TGTGCCAGCAGCTTAACGGGACAGAGCTCCTACAATGAGCAGTTCTTC,TRBD1,TRBJ2-1,TRBV7-3
CASNLNEKLFF,TGTGCCAGCAATCTAAATGAAAAACTGTTTTTT,.,TRBJ1-4,TRBV28
CASSRAPLTGELFF,TGTGCCAGTAGTCGGGCGCCCTTAACCGGGGAGCTGTTTTTT,.,TRBJ2-2,TRBV19
CASSPSGSQQYF,TGCGCCAGCAGCCCTAGCGGGAGCCAGCAGTACTTC,TRBD2,TRBJ2-7,TRBV5-1
CASSVSTSGESNTGELFF,TGTGCCAGCAGCGTCTCGACTAGCGGGGAATCGAACACCGGGGAGCTGTTTTTT,TRBD2,TRBJ2-2,TRBV9
CASGLKASRDTQYF,TGTGCCAGCGGCCTGAAGGCCTCCAGGGATACGCAGTATTTT,.,TRBJ2-3,TRBV6-2/TRBV6-3
CAISQLAGGPDEQFF,TGTGCCATCAGTCAACTAGCGGGGGGGCCTGATGAGCAGTTCTTC,TRBD2,TRBJ2-1,TRBV10-3
CASGTAPPNYGYTF,TGTGCCAGCGGGACCGCACCGCCTAACTATGGCTACACCTTC,.,TRBJ1-2,TRBV27
CASTQGRTEAFF,TGTGCCAGCACACAGGGTCGCACTGAAGCTTTCTTT,.,TRBJ1-1,TRBV6-5
CASSSGTPFEQYF,TGTGCCAGCAGCTCCGGGACCCCCTTCGAGCAGTACTTC,.,TRBJ2-7,TRBV3-1/TRBV3-2
CASTEVISGNTIYF,TGTGCCAGTACAGAAGTCATCTCTGGAAACACCATATATTTT,.,TRBJ1-3,TRBV19
CSFGQGRGTEAFF,TGCAGCTTCGGACAGGGGAGAGGGACTGAAGCTTTCTTT,TRBD1,TRBJ1-1,TRBV29-1
CASSEARQLNTEAFF,TGTGCCAGCAGTGAAGCTCGGCAGCTGAACACTGAAGCTTTCTTT,.,TRBJ1-1,TRBV2
CASGLDRAQGARYTEAFF,TGTGCTAGTGGTTTAGACAGGGCGCAGGGTGCGAGGTACACTGAAGCTTTCTTT,TRBD1,TRBJ1-1,TRBV12-5